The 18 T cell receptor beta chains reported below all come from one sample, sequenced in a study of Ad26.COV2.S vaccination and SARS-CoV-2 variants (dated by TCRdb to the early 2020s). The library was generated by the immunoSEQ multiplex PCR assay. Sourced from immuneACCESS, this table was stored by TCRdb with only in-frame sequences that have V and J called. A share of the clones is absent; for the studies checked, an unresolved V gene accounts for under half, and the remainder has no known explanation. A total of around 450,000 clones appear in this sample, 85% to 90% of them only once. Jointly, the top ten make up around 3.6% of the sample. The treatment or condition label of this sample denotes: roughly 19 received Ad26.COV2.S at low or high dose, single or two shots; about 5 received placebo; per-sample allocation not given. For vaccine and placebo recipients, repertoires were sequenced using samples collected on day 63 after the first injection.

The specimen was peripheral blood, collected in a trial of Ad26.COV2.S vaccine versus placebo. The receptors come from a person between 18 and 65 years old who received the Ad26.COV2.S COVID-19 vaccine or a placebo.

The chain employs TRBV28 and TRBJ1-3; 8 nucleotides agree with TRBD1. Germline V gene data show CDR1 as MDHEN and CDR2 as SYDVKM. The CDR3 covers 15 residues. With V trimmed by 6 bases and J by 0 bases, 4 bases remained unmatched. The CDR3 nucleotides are TGTGCCAGCAGGAGACAGGGGAACTCTGGAAACACCATATATTTT. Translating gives CASRRQGNSGNTIYF. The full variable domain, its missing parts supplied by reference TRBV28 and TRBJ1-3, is DVKVTQSSRYLVKRTGEKVFLECVQDMDHENMFWYRQDPGLGLRLIYFSYDVKMKEKGDIPEGYSVSREKKERFSLILESASTNQTSMYLCASRRQGNSGNTIYFGEGSWLTVV.

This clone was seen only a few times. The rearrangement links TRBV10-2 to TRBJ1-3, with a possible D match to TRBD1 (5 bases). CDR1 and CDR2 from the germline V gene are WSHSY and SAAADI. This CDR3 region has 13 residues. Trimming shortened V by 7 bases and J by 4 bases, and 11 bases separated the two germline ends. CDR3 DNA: TGCGCCAGCACCGGCGGGGCCGGAAACACCATATATTTT. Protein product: CASTGGAGNTIYF.

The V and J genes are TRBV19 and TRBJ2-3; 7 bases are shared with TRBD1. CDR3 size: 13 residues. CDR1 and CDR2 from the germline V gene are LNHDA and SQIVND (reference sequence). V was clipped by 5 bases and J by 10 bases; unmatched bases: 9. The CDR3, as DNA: TGTGCCAGTAGTTTCCCCGGGACAGCCGCGCAGTATTTT. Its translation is CASSFPGTAAQYF.

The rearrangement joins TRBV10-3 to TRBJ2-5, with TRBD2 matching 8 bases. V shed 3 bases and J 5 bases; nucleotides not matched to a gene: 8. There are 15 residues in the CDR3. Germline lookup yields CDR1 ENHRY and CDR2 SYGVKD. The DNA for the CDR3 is TGTGCCATCAGTGAACCTGGACTAGCTTGGGAGACCCAGTACTTC. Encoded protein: CAISEPGLAWETQYF.

The CDR3 bases are TGTGCCAGCAGCCCGGACCTAAAAGAGACCCAGTACTTC. Residues: CASSPDLKETQYF. The rearrangement links TRBV7-2 to TRBJ2-5; no clear D gene. The CDR3 consists of 13 residues. Trimming took off 5 bases at V and 3 bases at J, with 10 bases between the two ends. CDR1 is SGHTA and CDR2 is FQGNSA in the germline V gene.

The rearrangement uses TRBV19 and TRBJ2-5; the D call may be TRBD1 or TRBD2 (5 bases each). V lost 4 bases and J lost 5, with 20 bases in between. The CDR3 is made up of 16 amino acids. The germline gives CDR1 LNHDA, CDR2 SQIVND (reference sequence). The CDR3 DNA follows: TGTGCCAGTAGTACACTATCCGGGACCTCAGGGGAGACCCAGTACTTC. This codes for CASSTLSGTSGETQYF.

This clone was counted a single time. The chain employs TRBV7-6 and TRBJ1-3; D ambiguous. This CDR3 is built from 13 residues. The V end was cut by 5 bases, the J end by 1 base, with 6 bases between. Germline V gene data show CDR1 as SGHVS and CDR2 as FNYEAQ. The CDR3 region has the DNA TGTGCCAGCAGCCCCTTATCTGGAAACACCATATATTTT. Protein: CASSPLSGNTIYF.

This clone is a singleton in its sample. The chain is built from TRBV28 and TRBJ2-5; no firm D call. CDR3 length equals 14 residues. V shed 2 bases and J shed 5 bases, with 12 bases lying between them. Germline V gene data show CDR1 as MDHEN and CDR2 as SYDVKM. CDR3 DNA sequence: TGTGCCAGCAGTTTACCCCCCTCGCTGGAGACCCAGTACTTC. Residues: CASSLPPSLETQYF.

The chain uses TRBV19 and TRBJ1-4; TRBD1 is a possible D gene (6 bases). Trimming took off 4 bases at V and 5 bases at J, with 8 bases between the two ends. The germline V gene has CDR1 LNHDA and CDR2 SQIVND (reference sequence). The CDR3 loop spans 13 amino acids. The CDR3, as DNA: TGTGCCAGTAGTAAGACAGGAAATGAAAAACTGTTTTTT. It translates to CASSKTGNEKLFF.

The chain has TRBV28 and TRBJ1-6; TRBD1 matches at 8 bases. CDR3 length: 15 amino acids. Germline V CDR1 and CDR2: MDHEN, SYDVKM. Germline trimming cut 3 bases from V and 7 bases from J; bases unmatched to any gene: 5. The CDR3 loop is CASSFNRGANSPLHF. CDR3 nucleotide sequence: TGTGCCAGCAGTTTTAACAGGGGGGCGAATTCACCCCTCCACTTT.

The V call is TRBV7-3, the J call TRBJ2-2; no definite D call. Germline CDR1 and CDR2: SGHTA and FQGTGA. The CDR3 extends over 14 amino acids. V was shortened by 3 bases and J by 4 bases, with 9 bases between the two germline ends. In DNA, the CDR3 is TGTGCCAGCAGCTTGGGCAGTCGCACCGGGGAGCTGTTTTTT. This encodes CASSLGSRTGELFF.

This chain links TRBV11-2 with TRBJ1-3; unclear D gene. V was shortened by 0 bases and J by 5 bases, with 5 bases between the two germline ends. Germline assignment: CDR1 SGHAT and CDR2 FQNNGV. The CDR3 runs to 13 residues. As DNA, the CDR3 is TGTGCCAGCAGCTTAGATGTACGAAACACCATATATTTT. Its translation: CASSLDVRNTIYF.

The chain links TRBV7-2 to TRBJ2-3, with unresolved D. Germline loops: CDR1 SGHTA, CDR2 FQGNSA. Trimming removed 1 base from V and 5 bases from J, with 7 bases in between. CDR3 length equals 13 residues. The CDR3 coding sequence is TGTGCCAGCAGCTTAGACTACATAGATACGCAGTATTTT. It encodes CASSLDYIDTQYF. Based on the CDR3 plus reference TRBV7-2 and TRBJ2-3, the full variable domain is GAGVSQSPSNKVTEKGKDVELRCDPISGHTALYWYRQSLGQGLEFLIYFQGNSAPDKSGLPSDRFSAERTGGSVSTLTIQRTQQEDSAVYLCASSLDYIDTQYFGPGTRLTVL.

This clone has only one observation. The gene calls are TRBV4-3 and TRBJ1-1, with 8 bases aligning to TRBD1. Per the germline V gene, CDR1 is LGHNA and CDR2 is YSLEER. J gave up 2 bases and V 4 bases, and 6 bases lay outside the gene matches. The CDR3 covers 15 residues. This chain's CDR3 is CASSLRDRTNTEAFF. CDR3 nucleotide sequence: TGCGCCAGCAGCCTACGGGACAGGACTAACACTGAAGCTTTCTTT.

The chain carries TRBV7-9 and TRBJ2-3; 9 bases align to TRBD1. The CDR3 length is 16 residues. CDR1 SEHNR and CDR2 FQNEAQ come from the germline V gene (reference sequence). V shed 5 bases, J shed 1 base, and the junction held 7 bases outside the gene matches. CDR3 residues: CASSPNRGLGTDTQYF. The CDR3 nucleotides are TGTGCCAGCAGCCCTAACAGGGGGCTCGGCACAGATACGCAGTATTTT.

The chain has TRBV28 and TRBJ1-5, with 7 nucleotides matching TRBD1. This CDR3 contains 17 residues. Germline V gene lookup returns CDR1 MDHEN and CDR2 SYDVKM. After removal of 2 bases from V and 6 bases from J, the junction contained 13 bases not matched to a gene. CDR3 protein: CASSLTGGTERSQPQHF. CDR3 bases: TGTGCCAGCAGTTTAACCGGGGGGACAGAGCGGAGTCAGCCCCAGCATTTT.

CDR3 sequence reads: CASSTRLVAGAASYEQYF. In nucleotides, the CDR3 is TGTGCCAGTAGTACCCGTTTAGTTGCGGGGGCCGCATCCTACGAGCAGTACTTC. The rearrangement uses TRBV19 and TRBJ2-7, with D possibly TRBD2 on 7 matching bases. Germline CDR1 LNHDA, CDR2 SQIVND (reference sequence). This CDR3 has 18 residues. V lost 4 bases, J lost 1 base, and 23 bases lay in between.

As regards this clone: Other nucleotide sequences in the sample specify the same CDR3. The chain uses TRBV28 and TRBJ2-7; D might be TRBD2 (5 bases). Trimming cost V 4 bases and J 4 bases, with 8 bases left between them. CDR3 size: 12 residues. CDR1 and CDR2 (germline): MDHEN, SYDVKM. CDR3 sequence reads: CASSSGIYEQYF. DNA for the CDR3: TGTGCCAGCAGTTCCGGGATTTACGAGCAGTACTTC.